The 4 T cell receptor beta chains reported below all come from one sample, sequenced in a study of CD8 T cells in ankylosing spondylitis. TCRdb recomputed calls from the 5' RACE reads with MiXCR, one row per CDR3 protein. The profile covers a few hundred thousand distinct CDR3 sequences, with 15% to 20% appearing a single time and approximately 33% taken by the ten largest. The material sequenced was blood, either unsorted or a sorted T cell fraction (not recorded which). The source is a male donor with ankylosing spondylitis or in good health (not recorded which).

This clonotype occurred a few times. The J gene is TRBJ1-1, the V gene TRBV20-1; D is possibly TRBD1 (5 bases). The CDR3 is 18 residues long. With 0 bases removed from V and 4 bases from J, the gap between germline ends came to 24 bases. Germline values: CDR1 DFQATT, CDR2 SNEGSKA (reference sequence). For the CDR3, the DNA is TGCAGTGCTAGAGATATCCGGGACGCAAATTCCATGGGCACTGAAGCTTTCTTT. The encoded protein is CSARDIRDANSMGTEAFF.

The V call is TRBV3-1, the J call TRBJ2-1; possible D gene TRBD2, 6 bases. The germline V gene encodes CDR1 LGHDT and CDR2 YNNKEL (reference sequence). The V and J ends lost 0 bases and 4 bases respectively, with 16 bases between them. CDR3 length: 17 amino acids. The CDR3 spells CASSQEGRGRNYNEQFF. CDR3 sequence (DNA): TGTGCCAGCAGCCAAGAAGGTCGGGGGAGGAATTACAATGAGCAGTTCTTC.

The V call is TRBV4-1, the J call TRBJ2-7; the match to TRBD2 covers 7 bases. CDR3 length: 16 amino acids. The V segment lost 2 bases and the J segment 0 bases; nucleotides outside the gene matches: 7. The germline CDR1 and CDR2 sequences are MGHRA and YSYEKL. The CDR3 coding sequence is TGCGCCAGCAGCCAAATCGCTAGCGGAAGCTCCTACGAGCAGTACTTC. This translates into CASSQIASGSSYEQYF.

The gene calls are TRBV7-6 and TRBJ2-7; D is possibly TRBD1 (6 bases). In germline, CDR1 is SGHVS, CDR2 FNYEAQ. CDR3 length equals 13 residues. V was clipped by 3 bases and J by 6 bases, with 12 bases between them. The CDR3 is CASSFGQLSEQYF. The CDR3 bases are TGTGCCAGCAGCTTTGGACAGCTCTCCGAGCAGTACTTC.